The present T cell receptor (beta chain) was sequenced within a study of blood T cell repertoires in COVID-19. Under the authors' procedure: Estimation of nucleated cell counts was performed using reference gene primer amplification. Only in-frame clones appear in the TCRdb table, and some are missing; sequencing was by immunoSEQ multiplex PCR. The DNA was the basis for D and trimming; V, J and clone size are from that table. Here the sample spans 150,000 to 160,000 clones, under 95% being singletons. Germline V gene sequence: CDR1 MNHEY, CDR2 SVGAGI. Germline trimming cut 7 bases from V and 0 bases from J; bases unmatched to any gene: 8. The CDR3 is 15 residues long. This clone was seen a single time.

Input material: peripheral blood. The chain is built from TRBV6-5 and TRBJ1-1; TRBD1 aligns across 7 bases. This receptor was identified in a man aged 45-65 years with acute or convalescent COVID-19. The CDR3 sequence: CASNRQGALNTEAFF. CDR3 coding DNA: TGTGCCAGCAACAGACAGGGAGCCTTGAACACTGAAGCTTTCTTT.